Listed here is a single TCR beta chain. Its antigen is currently unknown. The record originates from a study of CD8+CD57+ T cells in acquired aplastic anemia. Study details: When averaged, DNA from sorted CD4+ and CD8+ cells came to approximately 3 ug. The study, taken as a whole, reports: Common to patients and controls were roughly 30 CD8+ CDR3 sequences.

This CDR3 has 15 amino acids. V was shortened by 1 base and J by 6 bases, with 14 bases between the two germline ends. Germline V CDR1 and CDR2: SGHRS, YFSETQ. It was genomic DNA that served as the template for profiling TCR beta VDJ and CDR3. TCRdb reanalysed the reads using MiXCR and keeps one entry per CDR3 protein. The table has 400,000 to 600,000 distinct CDR3 sequences, around a third seen once. Patients who underwent sequencing had shown CD8+CD57+ cell expansion by flow cytometry. The diagnosis in all patients was severe acquired aplastic anemia. This TCR derives from a human donor with aplastic anemia. The chain employs TRBV5-1 and TRBJ2-1; D not certain. The sequenced sample was sorted CD4+, CD8+, or CD8+CD57+ T cells (not recorded which) from PBMCs. In DNA, the CDR3 is TGCGCCAGCAGCTTGCCCGCGATTCCGCTCAATGAGCAGTTCTTC. Its translation is CASSLPAIPLNEQFF.